The rows below give T cell receptor beta chains drawn from one sample of a study of cytomegalovirus exposure and HLA in healthy donors. Data came from immunoSEQ multiplex PCR; TCRdb stores just in-frame clones and leaves some out. In the table there are 80,000 to 95,000 clones, roughly four fifths of which are singletons. Sequencing input: PBMCs. The receptor source for this set is a young woman in good health and CMV-seropositive. Both conserved end residues are part of each CDR3. Each record gives: D gene, J gene, V gene, clone size, CDR3 protein, CDR3 DNA. The D gene is left open where the match is weak. Clone size appears in some rows only: once, few, many, or a class for an expanded clone.

- TRBJ1-1 TRBV5-6 few CASSRTANTEAFF TGTGCCAGCAGCCGGACAGCGAACACTGAAGCTTTCTTT
- TRBJ2-3 TRBV5-1 - CASSFMAAGAADTQYF TGCGCCAGCAGCTTCATGGCGGCTGGGGCGGCAGATACGCAGTATTTT
TRBD2 TRBJ2-7 TRBV11-2 - CASSVAGGYEQYF TGTGCCAGCAGCGTAGCGGGAGGTTACGAGCAGTACTTC
TRBD1 TRBJ1-5 TRBV5-4 once CASSLRRDRGRGNQPQHF TGTGCCAGCAGCTTACGCCGGGACAGGGGTCGGGGCAATCAGCCCCAGCATTTT
- TRBJ1-2 TRBV29-1 - CSVDGVYGYTF TGCAGCGTTGACGGGGTCTATGGCTACACCTTC
- TRBJ2-7 TRBV28 - CASRPPSGAREQYF TGTGCCAGCAGGCCCCCCTCAGGGGCTCGGGAGCAGTACTTC
TRBD1 TRBJ1-2 TRBV5-1 - CASSLQGANYGYTF TGCGCCAGCAGCTTGCAGGGGGCTAACTATGGCTACACCTTC
TRBD2 TRBJ2-7 TRBV28 - CASSLSDSGVYEQYF TGTGCCAGCAGTTTAAGCGATAGCGGGGTCTACGAGCAGTACTTC
TRBD2 TRBJ2-1 TRBV7-2 - CASSFGTSDEQFF TGTGCCAGCAGCTTTGGGACTAGCGATGAGCAGTTCTTC
- TRBJ2-5 TRBV5-1 - CASSLLAGAVSETQYF TGCGCCAGCAGCTTGTTGGCGGGGGCGGTTTCGGAGACCCAGTACTTC
- TRBJ1-2 TRBV6-5 - CASSLTENYGYTF TGTGCCAGCAGTTTAACAGAGAACTATGGCTACACCTTC
- TRBJ1-1 TRBV5-1 - CASSFGNTEAFF TGCGCCAGCAGCTTCGGGAACACTGAAGCTTTCTTT
- TRBJ1-3 TRBV6-5 - CATKLYNSGNTIYF TGTGCCACCAAGCTCTATAACTCTGGAAACACCATATATTTT
TRBD1 TRBJ2-5 TRBV19 - CASSIHHGTGMRETQYF TGTGCCAGTAGTATCCACCACGGGACAGGGATGAGAGAGACCCAGTACTTC
- TRBJ1-3 TRBV5-6 - CASSFLRGDTIYF TGTGCCAGCAGCTTTCTTCGAGGAGACACCATATATTTT
TRBD1 TRBJ1-1 TRBV7-9 once CASSSTGGNTEAFF TGTGCCAGCAGCTCTACAGGGGGGAACACTGAAGCTTTCTTT
- TRBJ1-3 TRBV5-1 few CASSLDSFSGNTIYF TGCGCCAGCAGCTTGGACAGCTTCTCTGGAAACACCATATATTTT
TRBD2 TRBJ2-1 TRBV7-9 - CASSFIRAGDLPSYNEQFF TGTGCCAGCAGCTTTATTCGAGCGGGAGACCTACCCTCCTACAATGAGCAGTTCTTC
TRBD2 TRBJ2-3 TRBV29-1 - CSVVLAGGPLGGDTQYF TGCAGCGTTGTACTAGCGGGAGGTCCCCTCGGGGGAGATACGCAGTATTTT
- TRBJ2-5 TRBV7-3 - CASSPSAQETQYF TGTGCCAGCAGCCCTAGCGCTCAAGAGACCCAGTACTTC
- TRBJ2-5 TRBV5-6 - CASSLDGETQYF TGTGCCAGCAGCTTGGACGGAGAGACCCAGTACTTC
TRBD2 TRBJ2-7 TRBV6-6 - CASSYLREGDEQYF TGTGCCAGCAGTTACTTGCGGGAGGGCGACGAGCAGTACTTC
- TRBJ2-7 TRBV9 - CASSVDPGYEQYF TGTGCCAGCAGCGTAGATCCGGGATACGAGCAGTACTTC
TRBD1 TRBJ2-4 TRBV5-1 - CASSLRDRRVNIQYF TGCGCCAGCAGCTTGAGGGACAGGAGGGTAAACATTCAGTACTTC
TRBD2 TRBJ2-3 TRBV7-2 few CASSLVGRAGGSTDTQYF TGTGCCAGCAGCTTAGTGGGTAGGGCGGGAGGCAGCACAGATACGCAGTATTTT
TRBD1 TRBJ2-5 TRBV5-1 - CASSLGDRDRETQYF TGCGCCAGCAGCTTGGGAGACAGGGACAGAGAGACCCAGTACTTC
TRBD1 TRBJ2-5 TRBV5-1 - CASSRWPTGQETQYF TGCGCCAGCAGCCGGTGGCCGACAGGGCAAGAGACCCAGTACTTC
TRBD1 TRBJ1-5 TRBV6-5 - CASRIGRGNQPQHF TGTGCCAGCAGAATCGGCAGGGGGAATCAGCCCCAGCATTTT
- TRBJ2-1 TRBV6-1 - CASSVPLGSSGNEQFF TGTGCCAGCAGTGTTCCCCTGGGCAGCTCAGGCAATGAGCAGTTCTTC
TRBD2 TRBJ2-7 TRBV9 once CASSASLPGTSGAYEQYF TGTGCCAGCAGCGCCTCTCTCCCCGGGACTAGCGGGGCCTACGAGCAGTACTTC
TRBD1 TRBJ1-1 TRBV2 - CASRTWTDRGQWNTEAFF TGTGCCAGCAGGACCTGGACTGACAGGGGGCAGTGGAACACTGAAGCTTTCTTT